This TCR beta chain was observed in a study of blood T cell repertoires in COVID-19. Of note for this clone: One end of the junction is discordant with germline, which a read error may explain.

Data came from immunoSEQ multiplex PCR; TCRdb stores just in-frame clones and leaves some out. The table records 200,000 to 250,000 clones, 80% of them present only once. The sequenced sample was peripheral blood. The TCR originated in a woman in her sixties or seventies with acute or convalescent COVID-19.

CDR3 in DNA: TGTGCCAGCAGCTTAGATCTGACAGGGGGCATGGTCTTC. It is translated as CASSLDLTGGMVF. The chain links TRBV11-2 to TRBJ2-1, with 10 positions matching TRBD1. CDR3 size: 13 residues. Germline-derived CDR1 and CDR2 are SGHAT and FQNNGV. Based on the CDR3 plus reference TRBV11-2 and TRBJ2-1, the full variable domain is EAGVAQSPRYKIIEKRQSVAFWCNPISGHATLYWYQQILGQGPKLLIQFQNNGVVDDSQLPKDRFSAERLKGVDSTLKIQPAKLEDSAVYLCASSLDLTGGMVFGPGTRLTVL.